This TCR beta chain was retrieved from a study of blood T cells in healthy people across ages. General observations from the study: Unknown CMV status may confound age-related changes in expanded clones.

Together with a sample-barcoded 5' primer, a J-beta primer mix was included in a second PCR lasting roughly 6 to 12 cycles. From the 5' RACE reads, TCRdb called clonotypes with MiXCR, one entry per CDR3 protein. The data show 600,000 to 1,000,000 distinct CDR3 sequences, with roughly 60% seen just once and approximately 23% held by the top ten. Germline CDR1 and CDR2: SGHTA and FQGTGA. Trimming removed 5 bases from V and 5 bases from J, with 14 bases in between. The CDR3 extends over 14 amino acids. Remarks on this clonotype: Its antigen remains unknown.

The receptor was derived from a man aged 30 to 45 in good health. The chain has TRBV7-3 and TRBJ2-3, with unresolved D. The sequenced material came from blood. The chain's CDR3 is CASSLEDVGDTQYF. For the CDR3, the DNA is TGTGCCAGCAGCCTCGAGGACGTAGGAGATACGCAGTATTTT.